Reported below is one TCR beta chain. Its antigen is not identified. Authors' data handling: Productive clonotypes were detectable down to 2.59 x 10-5 frequency. The assay was immunoSEQ multiplex PCR, and TCRdb's table has in-frame clones only and misses some. V, J and clone size are those of that table, while D and trimming were read from the DNA. This table has some 34,000 clones, over 60% appearing once. The record originates from a study of STAT5B mutations in CD4+ large granular lymphocyte leukemia. This CDR3 region has 16 residues. Trimming cost V 4 bases and J 5 bases; bases outside gene matches: 7. Germline CDR1 and CDR2: SGHRS and YFSETQ. Study outcomes and limitations: 8/27 top patient clones versus 2/35 control clones were TRBV06-family. Higher CD4+ than CD8+ T-LGLL clonality might reflect small sample size.

The V gene is TRBV5-1, the J gene TRBJ2-1, with TRBD2 matching over 12 bases. The receptor was derived from a human donor in good health. Sequencing used CD4+ T cells from blood buffy coats. The CDR3 bases are TGCGCCAGCAGCATAGCCGGACTAGCGGGGAACAATGAGCAGTTCTTC. This encodes CASSIAGLAGNNEQFF.